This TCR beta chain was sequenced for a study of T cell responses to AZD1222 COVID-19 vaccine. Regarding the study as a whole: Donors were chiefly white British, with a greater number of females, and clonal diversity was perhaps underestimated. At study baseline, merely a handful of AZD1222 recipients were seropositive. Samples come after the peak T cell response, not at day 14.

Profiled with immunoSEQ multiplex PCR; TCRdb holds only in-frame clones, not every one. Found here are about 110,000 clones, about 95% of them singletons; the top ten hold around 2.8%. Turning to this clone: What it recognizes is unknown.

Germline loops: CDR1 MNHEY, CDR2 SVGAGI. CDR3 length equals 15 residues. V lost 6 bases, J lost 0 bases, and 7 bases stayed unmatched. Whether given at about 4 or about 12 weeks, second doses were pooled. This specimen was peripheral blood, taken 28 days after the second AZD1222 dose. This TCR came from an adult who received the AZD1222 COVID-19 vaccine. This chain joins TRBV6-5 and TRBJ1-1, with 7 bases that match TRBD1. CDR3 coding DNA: TGTGCCAGCAGGGGAGTGGGACAGCTGAACACTGAAGCTTTCTTT. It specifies CASRGVGQLNTEAFF.